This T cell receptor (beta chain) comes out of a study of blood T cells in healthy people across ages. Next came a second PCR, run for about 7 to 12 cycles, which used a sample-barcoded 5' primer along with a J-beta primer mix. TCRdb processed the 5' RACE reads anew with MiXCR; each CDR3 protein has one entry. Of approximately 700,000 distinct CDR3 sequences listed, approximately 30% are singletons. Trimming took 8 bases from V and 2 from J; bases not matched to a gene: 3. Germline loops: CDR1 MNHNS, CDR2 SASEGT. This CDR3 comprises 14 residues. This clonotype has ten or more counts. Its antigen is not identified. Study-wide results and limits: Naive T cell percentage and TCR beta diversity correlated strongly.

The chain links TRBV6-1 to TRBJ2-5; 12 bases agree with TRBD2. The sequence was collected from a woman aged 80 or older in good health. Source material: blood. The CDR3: CASQTSGGQETQYF. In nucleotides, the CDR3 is TGTGCCAGCCAAACTAGCGGGGGGCAAGAGACCCAGTACTTC.